This T cell receptor (beta chain) was captured by sequencing in a study of blood T cell repertoires in COVID-19. Clones were sequenced by immunoSEQ multiplex PCR, and TCRdb holds only the in-frame ones, with some missing. The table has approximately 66,000 clones, 80% to 90% seen once. The clonotype originates from a man in his 60s with acute or convalescent COVID-19. The source material was peripheral blood.

The CDR3, as DNA: TGTGCCAGCAAACCGAGCTACGAGATGAACACTGAAGCTTTCTTT. Amino acids: CASKPSYEMNTEAFF. The chain links TRBV2 to TRBJ1-1, with no clear D. V was trimmed by 7 bases and J by 0 bases, leaving 15 bases between them. The germline gives CDR1 SNHLY, CDR2 FYNNEI. The CDR3 covers 15 residues.